This is a list of T cell receptor beta chains from one sample in a study of long-term antiretroviral therapy in people with HIV. TCRdb's copy holds only in-frame clones and misses some; the assay was immunoSEQ multiplex PCR. Here the sample spans 15,000 or so clones, 88% being singletons. The sequencing used unsorted PBMCs, collected 2.3 to 2.4 years before starting antiretroviral therapy. The receptor set was obtained from a young woman with HIV. Each CDR3 is given with its conserved first and last residue. D genes are given only for firm matches.

d_call v_call cdr3_aa
. TRBV18 CASLVSRDTEAFF
TRBD1 TRBV25-1 CASSARDRGNYGYTF
TRBD1 TRBV29-1 CSVELQGRNTIYF
TRBD2 TRBV4-3 CASSLNRLAGSDTGELFF
. TRBV6-1 CASSAGQQLATNEKLFF
TRBD2 TRBV7-2 CASSLRPTSGGNMDTQYF
TRBD1 TRBV4-3 CASSRAQGARGYGYTF
TRBD1 TRBV19 CASSPAEGGDYGYTF
. TRBV5-4 CASSLGQGGYGYTF
TRBD2 TRBV4-1 CASSLRGTSLETQYF
. TRBV7-9 CASWDDRQETQYF
. TRBV5-4 CASSLDRENYGYTF
. TRBV15 CATSRQGGSYEQYF